This T cell receptor (beta chain) was found in a study of T cell responses to AZD1222 COVID-19 vaccine. Study-level findings and limits: Two doses of AZD1222 preceded a rise in Spike-specific TCR breadth and depth.

The CDR3 is made up of 15 amino acids. Germline CDR1 reads SGHDT; CDR2 reads YYEEEE. V lost 4 bases, J lost 9 bases, and 17 bases lay in between. About this clone: The antigen remains unidentified.

Sequencing was performed with immunoSEQ multiplex PCR; in TCRdb, only in-frame clones are kept and a portion is missing. The top ten clones hold more than 8% of a sample with about 75,000 clones, around 88% of them seen once. Sequenced here: peripheral blood, sampled 28 days after the second dose of the MenACWY control vaccine. V and J are TRBV5-6 and TRBJ1-6; no clear D gene. The TCR was taken from an adult who received the MenACWY meningococcal vaccine as a control. The CDR3 here is CASSREVTRGSPLHF. CDR3 sequence (DNA): TGTGCCAGCAGCCGGGAGGTCACCCGAGGTTCACCCCTCCACTTT.